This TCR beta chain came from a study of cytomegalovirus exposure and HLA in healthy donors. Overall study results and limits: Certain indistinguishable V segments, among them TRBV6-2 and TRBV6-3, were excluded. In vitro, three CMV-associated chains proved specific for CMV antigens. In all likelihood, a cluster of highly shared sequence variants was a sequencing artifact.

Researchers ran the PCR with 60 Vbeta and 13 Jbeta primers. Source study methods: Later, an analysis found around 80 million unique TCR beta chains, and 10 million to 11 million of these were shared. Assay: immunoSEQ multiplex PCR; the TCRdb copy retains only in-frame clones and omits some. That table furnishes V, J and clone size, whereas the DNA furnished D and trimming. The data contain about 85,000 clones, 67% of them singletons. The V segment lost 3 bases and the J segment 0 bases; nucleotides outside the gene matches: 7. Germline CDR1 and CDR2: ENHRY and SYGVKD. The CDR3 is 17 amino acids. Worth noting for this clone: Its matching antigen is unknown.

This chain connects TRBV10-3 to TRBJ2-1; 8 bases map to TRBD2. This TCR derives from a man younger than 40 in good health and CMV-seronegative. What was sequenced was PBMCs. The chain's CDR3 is CAISEPAGEHSYNEQFF. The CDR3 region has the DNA TGTGCCATCAGTGAACCAGCGGGGGAACACTCCTACAATGAGCAGTTCTTC.